This T cell receptor beta chain was profiled in a study of T cells in Graves' hyperthyroidism and ophthalmopathy. Study-level information: Any treatment followed the collection of peripheral blood at initial diagnosis.

Germline V gives CDR1 MNHNS, CDR2 SASEGT. The CDR3 is made up of 17 amino acids. V was clipped by 5 bases and J by 3 bases; unmatched bases: 11. Among the patients, aged 18 to 65, hyperthyroidism was newly diagnosed and had lasted under 2 months. The investigators amplified TCR beta CDR3 regions from RNA transcripts. First-round RT-PCR targeting the TCR CDR3 was performed with the HTBI primer set. TCRdb analysed the multiplex PCR reads with MiXCR anew, one entry per CDR3 protein. The data hold 300,000 to 400,000 distinct CDR3 sequences, with 15% to 20% observed a single time. The study, taken as a whole, reports: Most thyroid clonotypes that were expanded above 0.001 also turned up in blood. Ophthalmopathy got predicted by the model a median approximately 6 months before its onset.

Concerning this clonotype itself: Antigen specificity is unknown.

This chain joins TRBV6-1 and TRBJ2-2, with TRBD1 matching 8 bases. This clonotype originated in a woman aged 50 to 65 with Graves' hyperthyroidism. The sequenced sample consisted of blood. CDR3 DNA sequence: TGTGCCAGCAGTTATTCCGCAGGGGGCGCGTACACCGGGGAGCTGTTTTTT. It specifies CASSYSAGGAYTGELFF.